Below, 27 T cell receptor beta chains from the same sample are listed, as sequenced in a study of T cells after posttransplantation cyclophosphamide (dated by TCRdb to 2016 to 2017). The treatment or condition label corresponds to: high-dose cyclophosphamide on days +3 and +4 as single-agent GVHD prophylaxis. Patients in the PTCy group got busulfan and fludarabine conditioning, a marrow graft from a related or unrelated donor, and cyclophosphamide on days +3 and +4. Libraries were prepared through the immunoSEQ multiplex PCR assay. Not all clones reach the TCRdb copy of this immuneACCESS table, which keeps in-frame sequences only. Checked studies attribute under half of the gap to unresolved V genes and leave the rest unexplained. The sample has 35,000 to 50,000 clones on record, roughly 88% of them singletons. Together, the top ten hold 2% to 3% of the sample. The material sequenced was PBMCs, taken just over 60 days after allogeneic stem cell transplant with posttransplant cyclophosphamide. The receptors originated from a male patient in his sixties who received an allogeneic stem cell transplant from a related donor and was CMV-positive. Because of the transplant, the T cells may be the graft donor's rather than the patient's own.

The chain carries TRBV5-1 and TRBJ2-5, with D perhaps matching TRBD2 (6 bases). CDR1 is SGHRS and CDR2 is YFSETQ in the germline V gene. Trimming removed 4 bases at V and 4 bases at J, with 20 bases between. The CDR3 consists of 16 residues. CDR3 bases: TGCGCCAGCAGCAACCGGGGGACGGTTCTAGGAGAGACCCAGTACTTC. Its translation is CASSNRGTVLGETQYF.

The DNA for the CDR3 is TGTGCCAGCATCCGGGACAGGGGCACTGAAGCTTTCTTT. Its protein is CASIRDRGTEAFF. The V and J genes are TRBV2 and TRBJ1-1; 10 nucleotides match TRBD1. The CDR3 runs 13 residues. Per the germline V gene, CDR1 is SNHLY and CDR2 is FYNNEI. Trimming removed 7 bases from V and 4 bases from J; junction bases left unmatched: 3. Looking up the rest from reference TRBV2 and TRBJ1-1 gives the full variable domain: EPEVTQTPSHQVTQMGQEVILRCVPISNHLYFYWYRQILGQKVEFLVSFYNNEISEKSEIFDDQFSVERPDGSNFTLKIRSTKLEDSAMYFCASIRDRGTEAFFGQGTRLTVV.

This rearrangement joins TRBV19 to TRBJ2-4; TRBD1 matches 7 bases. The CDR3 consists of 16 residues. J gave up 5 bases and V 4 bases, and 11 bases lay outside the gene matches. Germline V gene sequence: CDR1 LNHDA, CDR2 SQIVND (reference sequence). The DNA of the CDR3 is TGTGCCAGTAGTACCTCCTCGACAGGGTATCAAAACATTCAGTACTTC. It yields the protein CASSTSSTGYQNIQYF. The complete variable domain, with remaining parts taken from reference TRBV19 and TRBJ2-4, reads DGGITQSPKYLFRKEGQNVTLSCEQNLNHDAMYWYRQDPGQGLRLIYYSQIVNDFQKGDIAEGYSVSREKKESFPLTVTSAQKNPTAFYLCASSTSSTGYQNIQYFGAGTRLSVL.

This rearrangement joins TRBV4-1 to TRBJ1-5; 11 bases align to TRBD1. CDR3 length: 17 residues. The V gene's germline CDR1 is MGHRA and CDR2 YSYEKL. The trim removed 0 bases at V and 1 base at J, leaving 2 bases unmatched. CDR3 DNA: TGCGCCAGCAGCCAAGAAGGACAGGGGGCGAGCAATCAGCCCCAGCATTTT. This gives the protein CASSQEGQGASNQPQHF.

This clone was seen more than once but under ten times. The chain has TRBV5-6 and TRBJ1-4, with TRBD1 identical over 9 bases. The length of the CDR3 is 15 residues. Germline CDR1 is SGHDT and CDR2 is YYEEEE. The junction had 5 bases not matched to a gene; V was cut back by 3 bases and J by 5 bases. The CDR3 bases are TGTGCCAGCAGCTCTCTCGGGACAGGGAATGAAAAACTGTTTTTT. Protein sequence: CASSSLGTGNEKLFF.

The CDR3 bases are TGTGCCAGCAGCTTAACATTGCAGAACACTGAAGCTTTCTTT. It translates to CASSLTLQNTEAFF. The chain combines TRBV7-2 with TRBJ1-1; unclear D gene. This CDR3 has 14 amino acids. V dropped 2 bases and J dropped 1 base, with 8 bases sitting between them. The germline CDR1 and CDR2 sequences are SGHTA and FQGNSA.

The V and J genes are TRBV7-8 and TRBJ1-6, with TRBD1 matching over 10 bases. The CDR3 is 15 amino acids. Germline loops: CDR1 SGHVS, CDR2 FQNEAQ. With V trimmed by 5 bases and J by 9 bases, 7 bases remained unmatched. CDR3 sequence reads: CASSLEGTGVSPLHF. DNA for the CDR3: TGTGCCAGCAGCCTAGAGGGGACAGGGGTTTCACCCCTCCACTTT.

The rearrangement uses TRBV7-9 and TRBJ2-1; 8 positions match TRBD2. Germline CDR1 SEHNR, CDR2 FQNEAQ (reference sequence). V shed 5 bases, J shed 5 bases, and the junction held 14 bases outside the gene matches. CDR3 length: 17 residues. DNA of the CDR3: TGTGCCAGCAGCCTCGTACGTGGACTAGCCCCCAACAATGAGCAGTTCTTC. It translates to CASSLVRGLAPNNEQFF.

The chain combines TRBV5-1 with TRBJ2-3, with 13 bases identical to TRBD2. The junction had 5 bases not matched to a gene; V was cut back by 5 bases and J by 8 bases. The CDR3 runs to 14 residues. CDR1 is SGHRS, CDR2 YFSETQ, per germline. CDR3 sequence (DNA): TGCGCCAGCAGGGAACTAGCGGGGGGGCCTACGCAGTATTTT. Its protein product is CASRELAGGPTQYF.

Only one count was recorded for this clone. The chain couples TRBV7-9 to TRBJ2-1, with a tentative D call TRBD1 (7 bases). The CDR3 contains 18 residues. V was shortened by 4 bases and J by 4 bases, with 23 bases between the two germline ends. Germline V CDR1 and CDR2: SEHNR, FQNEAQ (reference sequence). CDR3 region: CASSSDGAGGSTYNEQFF. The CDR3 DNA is TGTGCCAGCAGCTCAGACGGTGCAGGGGGGTCCACGTACAATGAGCAGTTCTTC. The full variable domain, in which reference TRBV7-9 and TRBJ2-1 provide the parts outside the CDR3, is DTGVSQNPRHKITKRGQNVTFRCDPISEHNRLYWYRQTLGQGPEFLTYFQNEAQLEKSRLLSDRFSAERPKGSFSTLEIQRTEQGDSAMYLCASSSDGAGGSTYNEQFFGPGTRLTVL.

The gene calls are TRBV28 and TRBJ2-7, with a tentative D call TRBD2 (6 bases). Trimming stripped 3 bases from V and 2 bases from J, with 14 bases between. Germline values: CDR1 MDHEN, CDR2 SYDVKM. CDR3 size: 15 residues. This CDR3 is CASSFSKLAAYEQYF. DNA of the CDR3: TGTGCCAGCAGTTTTTCGAAACTAGCCGCCTACGAGCAGTACTTC.

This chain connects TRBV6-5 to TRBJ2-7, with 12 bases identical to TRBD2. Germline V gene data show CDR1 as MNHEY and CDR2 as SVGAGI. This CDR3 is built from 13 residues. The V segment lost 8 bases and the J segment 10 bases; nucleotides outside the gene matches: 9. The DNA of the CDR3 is TGTGCCAGCGGACTACTAGCGGGGGGTGGACAGTACTTC. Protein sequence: CASGLLAGGGQYF.

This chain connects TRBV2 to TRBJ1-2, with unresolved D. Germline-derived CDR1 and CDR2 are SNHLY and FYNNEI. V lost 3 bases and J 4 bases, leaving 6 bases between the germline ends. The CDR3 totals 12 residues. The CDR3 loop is CASSDLAYGYTF. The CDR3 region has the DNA TGTGCCAGCAGTGATCTAGCCTATGGCTACACCTTC.

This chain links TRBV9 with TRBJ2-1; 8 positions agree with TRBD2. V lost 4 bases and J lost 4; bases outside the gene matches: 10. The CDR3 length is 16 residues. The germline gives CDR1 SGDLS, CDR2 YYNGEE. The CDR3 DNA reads TGTGCCAGCAGCCCCCCCGGAGTAGCGGGGTACAATGAGCAGTTCTTC. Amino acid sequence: CASSPPGVAGYNEQFF.

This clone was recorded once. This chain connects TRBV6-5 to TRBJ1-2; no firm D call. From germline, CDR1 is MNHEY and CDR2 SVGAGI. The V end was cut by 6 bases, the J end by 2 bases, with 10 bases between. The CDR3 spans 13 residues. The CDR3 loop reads CASRRGGNYGYTF. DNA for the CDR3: TGTGCCAGCAGAAGAGGCGGCAACTATGGCTACACCTTC.

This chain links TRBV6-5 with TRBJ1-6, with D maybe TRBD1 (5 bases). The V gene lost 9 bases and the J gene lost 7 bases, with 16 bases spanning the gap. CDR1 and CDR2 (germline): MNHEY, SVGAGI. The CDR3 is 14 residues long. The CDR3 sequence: CASHEPRANSPLHF. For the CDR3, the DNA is TGTGCCAGTCACGAACCCAGGGCGAATTCACCCCTCCACTTT.

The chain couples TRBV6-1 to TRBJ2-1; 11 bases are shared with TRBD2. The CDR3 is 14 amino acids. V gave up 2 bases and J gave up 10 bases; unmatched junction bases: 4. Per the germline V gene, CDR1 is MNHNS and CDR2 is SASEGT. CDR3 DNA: TGTGCCAGCAGTGAATTTACTAGCGGGGGCGAGCAGTTCTTC. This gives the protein CASSEFTSGGEQFF.

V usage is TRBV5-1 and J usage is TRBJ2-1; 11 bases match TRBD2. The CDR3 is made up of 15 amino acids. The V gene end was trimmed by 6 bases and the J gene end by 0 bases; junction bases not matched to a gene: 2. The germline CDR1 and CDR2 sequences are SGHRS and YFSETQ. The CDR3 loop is CASIAGGSSYNEQFF. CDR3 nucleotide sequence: TGCGCCAGCATAGCGGGGGGGAGCTCCTACAATGAGCAGTTCTTC.

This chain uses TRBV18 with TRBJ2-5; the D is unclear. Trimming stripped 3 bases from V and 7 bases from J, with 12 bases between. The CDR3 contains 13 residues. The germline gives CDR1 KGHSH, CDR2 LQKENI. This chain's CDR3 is CASSPKSRGTQYF. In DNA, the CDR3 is TGTGCCAGCTCACCGAAGAGTCGAGGGACCCAGTACTTC.

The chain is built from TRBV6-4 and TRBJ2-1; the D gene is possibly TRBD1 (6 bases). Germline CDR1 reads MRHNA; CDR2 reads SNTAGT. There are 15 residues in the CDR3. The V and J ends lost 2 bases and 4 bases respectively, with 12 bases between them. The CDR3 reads CASSDPGQEYNEQFF. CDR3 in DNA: TGTGCCAGCAGTGACCCGGGACAAGAGTACAATGAGCAGTTCTTC.

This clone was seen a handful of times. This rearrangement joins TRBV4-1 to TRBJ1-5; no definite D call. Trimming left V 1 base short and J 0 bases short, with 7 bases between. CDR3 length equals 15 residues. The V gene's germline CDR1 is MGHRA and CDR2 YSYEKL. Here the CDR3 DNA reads TGCGCCAGCAGCCAAGTTGGACTTAGCAATCAGCCCCAGCATTTT. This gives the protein CASSQVGLSNQPQHF.

CDR3: CASSQREGRYHTEAFF. The CDR3 region has the DNA TGTGCCAGCAGCCAGCGGGAGGGGCGCTACCACACTGAAGCTTTCTTT. V and J are TRBV7-9 and TRBJ1-1, with D possibly TRBD1 on 5 matching bases. The CDR3 has 16 residues. Trimming removed 5 bases at V and 3 bases at J, with 19 bases between. Per germline, CDR1 SEHNR and CDR2 FQNEAQ (reference sequence).

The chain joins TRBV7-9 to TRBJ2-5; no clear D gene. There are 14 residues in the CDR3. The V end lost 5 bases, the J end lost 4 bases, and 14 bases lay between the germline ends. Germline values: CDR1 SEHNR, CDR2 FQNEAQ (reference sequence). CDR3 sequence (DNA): TGTGCCAGCAGCCCAAGAGTCGTTGCAGAGACCCAGTACTTC. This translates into CASSPRVVAETQYF.

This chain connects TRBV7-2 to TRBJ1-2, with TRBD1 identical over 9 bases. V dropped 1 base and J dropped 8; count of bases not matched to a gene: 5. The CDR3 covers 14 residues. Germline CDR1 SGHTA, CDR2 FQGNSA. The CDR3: CASSLGRTGDGYTF. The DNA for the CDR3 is TGTGCCAGCAGCTTAGGAAGGACAGGGGACGGCTACACCTTC.

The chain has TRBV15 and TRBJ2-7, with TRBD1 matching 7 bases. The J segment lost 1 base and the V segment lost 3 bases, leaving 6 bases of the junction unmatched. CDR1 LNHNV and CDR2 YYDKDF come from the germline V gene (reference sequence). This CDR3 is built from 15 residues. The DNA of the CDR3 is TGTGCCACCAGCAGTGGACAGGTCCTATCCTACGAGCAGTACTTC. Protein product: CATSSGQVLSYEQYF.

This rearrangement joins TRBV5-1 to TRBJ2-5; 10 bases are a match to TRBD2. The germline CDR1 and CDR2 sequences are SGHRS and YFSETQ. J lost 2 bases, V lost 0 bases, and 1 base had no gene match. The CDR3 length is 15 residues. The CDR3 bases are TGCGCCAGCAGCTTGGTACTAGCGGGGCAAGAGACCCAGTACTTC. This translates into CASSLVLAGQETQYF.

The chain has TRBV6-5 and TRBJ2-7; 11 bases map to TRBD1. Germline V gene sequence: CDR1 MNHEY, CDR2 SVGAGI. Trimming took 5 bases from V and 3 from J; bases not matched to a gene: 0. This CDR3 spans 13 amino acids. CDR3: CASSGTGGYEQYF. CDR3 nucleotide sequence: TGTGCCAGCAGTGGGACAGGGGGCTACGAGCAGTACTTC.